Below, 3 T cell receptor beta chains from the same sample are listed, as sequenced in a study of cytomegalovirus exposure and HLA in healthy donors (dated by TCRdb to about 2017). The method behind the library was the immunoSEQ multiplex PCR assay. For the multiplex PCR, a mixture combining 60 forward primers for TCR Vbeta segments and 13 reverse primers for TCR Jbeta segments was used. What TCRdb holds here is the immuneACCESS table cut down to in-frame rearrangements. Part of the clones is not present; checked against another copy, under half of the missing clones reflect an unresolved V gene, and the others are unexplained. Across this sample there are roughly 130,000 clones, with about 8.5% seen only once. The top ten hold 5.5% of the sample. Input material: PBMCs. The source of these receptors is a man aged 40-55 years in good health and CMV-seronegative.

The chain is built from TRBV4-2 and TRBJ2-5, with D maybe TRBD1 (5 bases). Per germline, CDR1 LGHNA and CDR2 YNFKEQ. With 0 bases removed from V and 5 bases from J, the gap between germline ends came to 10 bases. This CDR3 region has 14 residues. In nucleotides, the CDR3 is TGTGCCAGCAGCCAAGAGAGTGGGGCTGAGACCCAGTACTTC. This translates into CASSQESGAETQYF.

The sample holds a few counts of this clone. The V call is TRBV30, the J call TRBJ2-6; maybe TRBD1 (6 bases). The CDR3 loop spans 13 amino acids. Germline CDR1 is GTSNPN and CDR2 is SVGIG (reference sequence). With 7 bases removed from V and 4 bases from J, the gap between germline ends came to 11 bases. The CDR3 sequence is CASRGSGANVLTF. DNA for the CDR3: TGTGCCTCAAGGGGGTCCGGGGCCAACGTCCTGACTTTC.

This clone was observed a handful of times. The chain is built from TRBV29-1 and TRBJ2-1, with D perhaps matching TRBD2 (5 bases). The CDR3 runs 13 residues. Trimming pared 4 bases from V and 5 bases from J, leaving 12 bases between. In germline, CDR1 is SQVTM, CDR2 ANQGSEA. The chain's CDR3 is CSVVKVGDNEQFF. As DNA, the CDR3 is TGCAGCGTTGTGAAGGTCGGGGACAATGAGCAGTTCTTC.